This T cell receptor (beta chain) appears in the sequencing data of a study of regulatory T cells in long-lasting Graves disease. The study's findings and limits: Segments TRBV28, TRBJ1-2 and TRBJ2-5 showed preferential usage in persistent disease.

The ends were cut back, 4 bases at V and 7 bases at J, with 13 bases in the middle. Germline V gene lookup returns CDR1 SGHNT and CDR2 YENEEA. The length of the CDR3 is 14 residues. For TCR beta, libraries came from iRepertoire HTBI primers and Arm-PCR of CDR3 regions. MiXCR, run by TCRdb on the multiplex PCR reads, gives a single entry per CDR3 protein. The table includes under 500,000 distinct CDR3 sequences, about 20% detected once. This clonotype was recorded a few times. Its target is not known. Specified time point: persistent/refractory GD, antithyroid drugs over 5 years with positive TRAb. TCR sequences were obtained from RNA taken from PBMCs.

The sequence was obtained from a female donor with Graves disease. Source: peripheral blood mononuclear cells (PBMCs), taken when the disease was refractory, from a patient treated with antithyroid drugs. The chain recombines TRBV11-3 with TRBJ2-2; maybe TRBD2 (7 bases). The CDR3 bases are TGTGCCAGCAGCTGGGGGGGGGCCAACGGGGAGCTGTTTTTT. It yields the protein CASSWGGANGELFF.